The next 21 T cell receptor beta chains were all read from a single sample in a study of identifying expanded T cells in peripheral blood. Assay used: immunoSEQ multiplex PCR; TCRdb lists only in-frame clones, some missing. This table has 95,000 to 100,000 clones, around nine tenths appearing once. Source material: blood. These receptors came from a person aged 18 to 75 in good health.

The V call is TRBV7-9, the J call TRBJ2-3, with unresolved D. From germline, CDR1 is SEHNR and CDR2 FQNEAQ (reference sequence). V shed 5 bases and J shed 2 bases, with 14 bases lying between them. The CDR3 is made up of 15 amino acids. This CDR3 reads CASSPTLVVTDTQYF. Here the CDR3 DNA reads TGTGCCAGCAGCCCTACGTTAGTAGTCACAGATACGCAGTATTTT. The full variable domain, its missing parts supplied by reference TRBV7-9 and TRBJ2-3, is DTGVSQNPRHKITKRGQNVTFRCDPISEHNRLYWYRQTLGQGPEFLTYFQNEAQLEKSRLLSDRFSAERPKGSFSTLEIQRTEQGDSAMYLCASSPTLVVTDTQYFGPGTRLTVL.

The chain has TRBV6-6 and TRBJ1-2; D gene ambiguous. Germline V gene sequence: CDR1 MNHNY, CDR2 SVGAGI (reference sequence). This CDR3 is built from 16 residues. V gave up 7 bases and J gave up 6 bases, with 24 bases separating them. The CDR3 spells CASTYHPAGPRHGYTF. CDR3 coding DNA: TGTGCCAGCACCTACCACCCGGCGGGCCCCCGCCATGGCTACACCTTC.

In DNA, the CDR3 is TGTGCCAGCAGCACTAGAGAGGGGGACGATGGGACCCAGTACTTC. Protein sequence: CASSTREGDDGTQYF. V and J are TRBV11-3 and TRBJ2-5; TRBD1 might be the D (6 bases). Germline CDR1 is SGHNT and CDR2 is YENEEA. The CDR3 is 15 amino acids. Trimming stripped 5 bases from V and 7 bases from J, with 20 bases between. Full variable domain (missing parts from reference TRBV11-3 and TRBJ2-5): EAGVVQSPRYKIIEKKQPVAFWCNPISGHNTLYWYLQNLGQGPELLIRYENEEAVDDSQLPKDRFSAERLKGVDSTLKIQPAELGDSAVYLCASSTREGDDGTQYFGPGTRLLVL.

The V and J genes are TRBV11-3 and TRBJ2-3; D possibly matches TRBD1 or TRBD2 (5 bases each). The CDR3 sequence is 14 residues long. V was trimmed by 5 bases and J by 2 bases, leaving 11 bases between them. CDR1 and CDR2 (germline): SGHNT, YENEEA. The CDR3 DNA reads TGTGCCAGCAGCCCCGGGGCCGCCACAGATACGCAGTATTTT. As protein: CASSPGAATDTQYF.

This clone was detected once. The chain joins TRBV19 to TRBJ1-1; TRBD1 matches at 11 bases. The CDR3 is made up of 16 amino acids. CDR1 LNHDA and CDR2 SQIVND come from the germline V gene (reference sequence). The V gene end was trimmed by 5 bases and the J gene end by 1 base; junction bases not matched to a gene: 6. CDR3 region: CASSDMGTGGNTEAFF. In DNA form, the CDR3 reads TGTGCCAGTAGTGACATGGGGACAGGGGGGAACACTGAAGCTTTCTTT.

The rearrangement links TRBV7-2 to TRBJ1-2; D may be TRBD1 (5 bases). The ends were cut back, 0 bases at V and 5 bases at J, with 16 bases in the middle. This CDR3 has 16 residues. Germline V lookup: CDR1 SGHTA, CDR2 FQGNSA. For the CDR3, the DNA is TGTGCCAGCAGCTTAGCTCCTCAAGGGGTTAATTATGGCTACACCTTC. Its protein product is CASSLAPQGVNYGYTF. Supplemented by reference TRBV7-2 and TRBJ1-2, the full variable domain reads GAGVSQSPSNKVTEKGKDVELRCDPISGHTALYWYRQSLGQGLEFLIYFQGNSAPDKSGLPSDRFSAERTGGSVSTLTIQRTQQEDSAVYLCASSLAPQGVNYGYTFGSGTRLTVV.

The rearrangement links TRBV28 to TRBJ2-7; no clear D. The CDR3 consists of 11 residues. The V end was cut by 7 bases, the J end by 4 bases, with 8 bases between. Germline V CDR1 and CDR2: MDHEN, SYDVKM. The CDR3 loop reads CASKRLYEQYF. CDR3 DNA: TGTGCCAGCAAGAGGTTGTACGAGCAGTACTTC.

This clone was detected only once. The chain joins TRBV5-1 to TRBJ1-3, with 8 positions matching TRBD1. Unmatched junction bases numbered 10, after V lost 4 bases and J lost 4 bases. Germline CDR1 reads SGHRS; CDR2 reads YFSETQ. This CDR3 region has 16 residues. CDR3 residues: CASSLTGGIAGNTIYF. The DNA for the CDR3 is TGCGCCAGCAGCCTAACAGGGGGAATCGCCGGAAACACCATATATTTT.

V is TRBV7-2 and J is TRBJ1-6; 8 positions agree with TRBD1. Germline V CDR1 and CDR2: SGHTA, FQGNSA. V was pared by 5 bases and J by 6 bases, with 15 bases of the junction left unmatched. There are 18 residues in the CDR3. The CDR3 loop is CASSQWWQGALGNSPLHF. The CDR3 region has the DNA TGTGCCAGCAGCCAGTGGTGGCAGGGGGCTTTAGGTAATTCACCCCTCCACTTT. Together with reference TRBV7-2 and TRBJ1-6, the CDR3 gives the full variable domain: GAGVSQSPSNKVTEKGKDVELRCDPISGHTALYWYRQSLGQGLEFLIYFQGNSAPDKSGLPSDRFSAERTGGSVSTLTIQRTQQEDSAVYLCASSQWWQGALGNSPLHFGNGTRLTVT.

This chain connects TRBV19 to TRBJ1-3; 7 bases map to TRBD1. After removal of 6 bases from V and 8 bases from J, the junction contained 7 bases not matched to a gene. Germline V lookup: CDR1 LNHDA, CDR2 SQIVND (reference sequence). The CDR3 covers 13 residues. CDR3 sequence (DNA): TGTGCCAGTAGCCGAGGGCAGGGGGACACCATATATTTT. Its protein product is CASSRGQGDTIYF.

This CDR3 reads CASTQWGQGNSPLHF. CDR3 DNA: TGCGCCAGCACCCAGTGGGGACAGGGAAATTCACCCCTCCACTTT. The rearrangement links TRBV4-3 to TRBJ1-6; 9 bases map to TRBD1. Germline trimming cut 7 bases from V and 7 bases from J; bases unmatched to any gene: 8. Germline assignment: CDR1 LGHNA and CDR2 YSLEER. The CDR3 totals 15 residues.

The V and J genes are TRBV4-2 and TRBJ1-4, with D uncertain. The CDR3 covers 16 residues. The V and J ends lost 2 bases and 2 bases respectively, with 12 bases between them. Germline CDR1 is LGHNA and CDR2 is YNFKEQ. The CDR3 region is CASSQFGVATNEKLFF. The CDR3 DNA is TGTGCCAGCAGCCAATTCGGGGTAGCGACTAATGAAAAACTGTTTTTT.

The V call is TRBV4-3, the J call TRBJ1-2, with D possibly matching TRBD1 (5 bases). Between the trimmed V and J ends, which lost 0 bases and 7 bases, there was a span of 18 bases. The CDR3 covers 16 residues. Germline V gene sequence: CDR1 LGHNA, CDR2 YSLEER. CDR3 protein: CASSQDWWEGWGGYTF. Here the CDR3 DNA reads TGCGCCAGCAGCCAAGATTGGTGGGAGGGGTGGGGTGGCTACACCTTC.

This rearrangement joins TRBV9 to TRBJ2-3, with 14 bases that match TRBD2. Losses at the gene ends were 5 bases for V and 3 bases for J; bases not matched to a gene: 8. The CDR3 sequence is 17 residues long. The germline V gene has CDR1 SGDLS and CDR2 YYNGEE. The CDR3 is CASSAGLAGGGTDTQYF. The CDR3 nucleotides are TGTGCCAGCAGTGCCGGACTAGCGGGGGGTGGGACAGATACGCAGTATTTT.

The rearrangement uses TRBV10-1 and TRBJ1-5; D perhaps matches TRBD1 (5 bases). This CDR3 has 14 residues. V lost 0 bases and J lost 2, with 5 bases in between. Germline CDR1 is WNHNN and CDR2 is SYGVQD (reference sequence). CDR3 sequence (DNA): TGCGCCAGCAGTGAGTCGACAGGCAATCAGCCCCAGCATTTT. It encodes CASSESTGNQPQHF.

The chain joins TRBV18 to TRBJ2-7, with 10 bases matching TRBD1. The CDR3 contains 15 residues. With V trimmed by 3 bases and J by 6 bases, 8 bases remained unmatched. The germline V gene encodes CDR1 KGHSH and CDR2 LQKENI. The CDR3 region is CASSPRTGGVSEQYF. In DNA form, the CDR3 reads TGTGCCAGCTCACCTCGGACAGGGGGAGTGAGCGAGCAGTACTTC.

The rearrangement joins TRBV19 to TRBJ1-2; 7 bases are a match to TRBD1. After removal of 6 bases from V and 7 bases from J, the junction contained 8 bases not matched to a gene. CDR3 length: 13 residues. The germline V gene encodes CDR1 LNHDA and CDR2 SQIVND (reference sequence). The CDR3, as DNA: TGTGCCAGTAGCGAAGGACAGGCGGGTGGCTACACCTTC. This translates into CASSEGQAGGYTF.

The gene calls are TRBV6-6 and TRBJ2-2; 7 bases map to TRBD1. The germline V gene encodes CDR1 MNHNY and CDR2 SVGAGI (reference sequence). This CDR3 has 13 residues. Trimming removed 11 bases from V and 4 bases from J; junction bases left unmatched: 7. This CDR3 is CAVTGRGTGELFF. The CDR3 DNA sequence: TGTGCCGTGACAGGGCGCGGCACCGGGGAGCTGTTTTTT.

The J gene is TRBJ1-6, the V gene TRBV10-3; TRBD1 agrees at 11 bases. The CDR3 loop spans 15 amino acids. Losses at the gene ends were 10 bases for V and 10 bases for J; bases not matched to a gene: 12. The germline V gene encodes CDR1 ENHRY and CDR2 SYGVKD. The DNA of the CDR3 is TGTGCCACGTCCCGGGACAGGGGGTCGGACTCACCCCTCCACTTT. This translates into CATSRDRGSDSPLHF.

This chain links TRBV5-1 with TRBJ1-3; D unresolved. V lost 0 bases and J lost 4, with 14 bases in between. The CDR3 is 16 amino acids. Per the germline V gene, CDR1 is SGHRS and CDR2 is YFSETQ. For the CDR3, the DNA is TGCGCCAGCAGCTTGGAGGGCCACGCAGTAGGAAACACCATATATTTT. It translates to CASSLEGHAVGNTIYF.

The CDR3 sequence: CASCPPRREVRSNYGYTF. The CDR3, as DNA: TGTGCCAGCTGTCCCCCAAGGAGGGAGGTACGTTCTAACTATGGCTACACCTTC. The chain combines TRBV28 with TRBJ1-2; unclear D gene. The CDR3 totals 18 residues. The V end lost 8 bases, the J end lost 0 bases, and 25 bases lay between the germline ends. Germline CDR1 reads MDHEN; CDR2 reads SYDVKM.